The clone carrying this T cell receptor beta chain has only a few counts. Its antigen is undetermined. TCR beta CDR3 region amplification was performed from RNA transcripts. An initial round of RT-PCR targeting the TCR CDR3 relied on the HTBI primer set. TCRdb ran MiXCR on the multiplex PCR reads and lists one entry per CDR3 protein. The top ten hold roughly 47% of the sample, which has 450,000 to 600,000 distinct CDR3 sequences, less than 20% seen once. The V and J ends lost 5 bases and 4 bases respectively, with 9 bases between them. The CDR3 has 13 amino acids. CDR1 is MNHNS and CDR2 is SASEGT in the germline V gene. The sample originates from a study of T cells in Graves' hyperthyroidism and ophthalmopathy. Study-wide points: Most clonotypes expanded in the thyroid (above 0.001) were also present in blood. From stable hyperthyroidism, ophthalmopathy was separated by a 13 V-J model.

It was around 11 ml of fresh peripheral blood that supplied the PBMCs. This sequence joins TRBV6-1 and TRBJ1-5; D is undetermined. This TCR was recovered from a middle-aged man with Graves' ophthalmopathy. The material sequenced was blood. CDR3 amino acids: CASSSMGNQPQHF. The CDR3 DNA is TGTGCCAGCAGTAGTATGGGGAATCAGCCCCAGCATTTT.